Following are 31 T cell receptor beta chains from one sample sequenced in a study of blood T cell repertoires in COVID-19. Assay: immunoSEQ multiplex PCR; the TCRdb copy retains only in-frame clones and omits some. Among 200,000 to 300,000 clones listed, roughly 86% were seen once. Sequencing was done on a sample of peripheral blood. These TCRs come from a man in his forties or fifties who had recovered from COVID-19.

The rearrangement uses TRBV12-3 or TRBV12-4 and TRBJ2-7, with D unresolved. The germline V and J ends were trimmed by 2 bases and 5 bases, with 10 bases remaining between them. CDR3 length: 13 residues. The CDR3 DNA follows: TGTGCCAGCAGTTTACACTCGGTTCACGAGCAGTACTTC. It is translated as CASSLHSVHEQYF.

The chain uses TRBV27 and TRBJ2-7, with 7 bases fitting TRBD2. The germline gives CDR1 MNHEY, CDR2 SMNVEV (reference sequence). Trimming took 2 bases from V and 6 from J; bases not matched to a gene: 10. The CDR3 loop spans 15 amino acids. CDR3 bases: TGTGCCAGCAGTTTAGGCAGCGGGGAGGGTCGCGAGCAGTACTTC. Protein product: CASSLGSGEGREQYF.

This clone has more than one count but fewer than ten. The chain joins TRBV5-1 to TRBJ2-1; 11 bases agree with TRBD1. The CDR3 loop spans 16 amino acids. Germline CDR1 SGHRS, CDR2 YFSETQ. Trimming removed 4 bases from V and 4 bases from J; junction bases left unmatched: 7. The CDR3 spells CASSTGQGAGYNEQFF. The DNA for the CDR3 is TGCGCCAGCAGCACCGGACAGGGGGCGGGATACAATGAGCAGTTCTTC.

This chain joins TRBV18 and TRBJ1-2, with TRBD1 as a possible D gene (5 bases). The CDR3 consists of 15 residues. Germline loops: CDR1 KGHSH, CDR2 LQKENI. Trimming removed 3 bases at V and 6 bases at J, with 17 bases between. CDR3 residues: CASSPLVGGSDGYTF. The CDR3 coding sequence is TGTGCCAGCTCACCGCTCGTGGGGGGATCGGATGGCTACACCTTC.

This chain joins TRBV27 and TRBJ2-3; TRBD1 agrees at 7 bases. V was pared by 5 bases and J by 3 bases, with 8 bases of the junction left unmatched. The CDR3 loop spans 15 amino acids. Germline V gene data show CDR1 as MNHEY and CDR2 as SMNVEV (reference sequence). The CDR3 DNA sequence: TGTGCCAGCAGTATGACAGGGAGAGAAACAGATACGCAGTATTTT. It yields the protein CASSMTGRETDTQYF.

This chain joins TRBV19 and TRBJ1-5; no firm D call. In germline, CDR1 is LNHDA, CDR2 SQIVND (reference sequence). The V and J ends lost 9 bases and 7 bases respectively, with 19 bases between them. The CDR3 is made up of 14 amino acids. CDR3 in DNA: TGTGCCAGCAACCCGGGGAGGGCCCAACAGCCCCAGCATTTT. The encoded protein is CASNPGRAQQPQHF.

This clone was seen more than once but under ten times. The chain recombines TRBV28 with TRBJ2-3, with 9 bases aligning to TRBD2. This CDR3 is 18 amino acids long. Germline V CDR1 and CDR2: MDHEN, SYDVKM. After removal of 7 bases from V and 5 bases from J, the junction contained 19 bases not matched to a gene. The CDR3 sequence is CASIGGTSRQYNGDTQYF. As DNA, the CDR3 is TGTGCCAGCATCGGGGGGACTAGCCGACAATATAACGGAGATACGCAGTATTTT.

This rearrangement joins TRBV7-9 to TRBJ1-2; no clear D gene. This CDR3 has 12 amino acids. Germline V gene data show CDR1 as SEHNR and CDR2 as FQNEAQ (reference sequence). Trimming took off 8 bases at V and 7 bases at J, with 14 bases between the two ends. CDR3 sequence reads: CASDRALGGYTF. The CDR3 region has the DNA TGTGCCAGCGACCGAGCGTTGGGTGGCTACACCTTC.

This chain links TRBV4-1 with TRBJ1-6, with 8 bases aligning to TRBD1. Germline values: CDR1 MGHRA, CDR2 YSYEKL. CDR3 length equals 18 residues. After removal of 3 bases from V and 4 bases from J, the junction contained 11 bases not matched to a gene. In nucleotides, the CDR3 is TGCGCCAGCAGCCATTACGCAGGGGGCGCGGGTTATAATTCACCCCTCCACTTT. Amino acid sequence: CASSHYAGGAGYNSPLHF.

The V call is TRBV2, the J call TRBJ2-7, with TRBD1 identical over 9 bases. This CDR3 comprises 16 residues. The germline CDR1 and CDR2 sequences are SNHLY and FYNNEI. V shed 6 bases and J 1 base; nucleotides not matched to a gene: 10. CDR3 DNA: TGTGCCAGCAGAGGGCCAGGACAGGGGATATCCTACGAGCAGTACTTC. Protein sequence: CASRGPGQGISYEQYF. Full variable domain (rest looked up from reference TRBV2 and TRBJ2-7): EPEVTQTPSHQVTQMGQEVILRCVPISNHLYFYWYRQILGQKVEFLVSFYNNEISEKSEIFDDQFSVERPDGSNFTLKIRSTKLEDSAMYFCASRGPGQGISYEQYFGPGTRLTVT.

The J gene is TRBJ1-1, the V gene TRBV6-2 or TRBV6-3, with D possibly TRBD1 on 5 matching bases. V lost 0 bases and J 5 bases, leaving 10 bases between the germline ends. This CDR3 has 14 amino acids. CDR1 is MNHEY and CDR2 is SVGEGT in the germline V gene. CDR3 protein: CASSYSYRGTEAFF. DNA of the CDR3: TGTGCCAGCAGTTACTCGTATAGGGGAACTGAAGCTTTCTTT.

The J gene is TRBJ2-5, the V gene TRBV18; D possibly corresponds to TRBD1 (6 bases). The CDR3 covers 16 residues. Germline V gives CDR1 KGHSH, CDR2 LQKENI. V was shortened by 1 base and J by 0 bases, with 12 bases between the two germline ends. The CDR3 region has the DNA TGTGCCAGCTCACCACGCAGGGGCGTCCACCAAGAGACCCAGTACTTC. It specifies CASSPRRGVHQETQYF.

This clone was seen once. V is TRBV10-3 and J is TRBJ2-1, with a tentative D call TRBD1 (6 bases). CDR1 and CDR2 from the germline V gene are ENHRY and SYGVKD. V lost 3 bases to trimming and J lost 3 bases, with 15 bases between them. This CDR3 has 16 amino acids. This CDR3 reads CAISETLTGYYNEQFF. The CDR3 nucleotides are TGTGCCATCAGTGAAACTTTGACAGGATACTACAATGAGCAGTTCTTC.

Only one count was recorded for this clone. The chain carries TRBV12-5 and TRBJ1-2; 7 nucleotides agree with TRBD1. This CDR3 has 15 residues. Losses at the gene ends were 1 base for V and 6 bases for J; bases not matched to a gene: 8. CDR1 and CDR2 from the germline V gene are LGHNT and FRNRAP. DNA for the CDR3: TGTGCTAGTGGTTTGGGGCCTGGGACAGTCGATGGCTACACCTTC. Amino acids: CASGLGPGTVDGYTF.

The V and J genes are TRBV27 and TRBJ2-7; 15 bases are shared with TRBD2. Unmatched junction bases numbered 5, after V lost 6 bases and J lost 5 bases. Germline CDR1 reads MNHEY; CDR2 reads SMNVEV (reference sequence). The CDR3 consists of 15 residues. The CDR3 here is CASRPGLAGGHEQYF. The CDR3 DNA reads TGTGCCAGCAGACCGGGACTAGCGGGGGGCCACGAGCAGTACTTC.

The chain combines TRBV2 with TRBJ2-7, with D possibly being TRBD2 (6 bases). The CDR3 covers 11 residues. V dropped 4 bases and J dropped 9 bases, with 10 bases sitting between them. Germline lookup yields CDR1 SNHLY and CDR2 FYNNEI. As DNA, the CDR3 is TGTGCCAGCAGTGTTGGGCGGGGGCAGTACTTC. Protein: CASSVGRGQYF.

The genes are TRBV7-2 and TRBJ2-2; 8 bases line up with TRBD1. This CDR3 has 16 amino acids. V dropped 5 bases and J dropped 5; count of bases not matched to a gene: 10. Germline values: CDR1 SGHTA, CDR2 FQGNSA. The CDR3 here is CASSPWGRGLTGELFF. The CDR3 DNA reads TGTGCCAGCAGCCCCTGGGGCAGGGGGCTTACCGGGGAGCTGTTTTTT.

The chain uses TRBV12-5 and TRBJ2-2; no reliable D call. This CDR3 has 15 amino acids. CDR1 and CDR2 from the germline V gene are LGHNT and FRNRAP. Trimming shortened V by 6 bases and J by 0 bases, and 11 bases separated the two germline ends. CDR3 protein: CASGRRSSNTGELFF. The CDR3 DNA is TGTGCTAGTGGGAGGAGAAGTTCGAACACCGGGGAGCTGTTTTTT.

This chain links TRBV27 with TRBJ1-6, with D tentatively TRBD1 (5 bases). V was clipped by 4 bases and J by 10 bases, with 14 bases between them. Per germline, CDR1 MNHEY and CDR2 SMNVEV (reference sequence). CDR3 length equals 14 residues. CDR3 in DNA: TGTGCCAGCAGTTCCAGGGTACAAAGATCACCCCTCCACTTT. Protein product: CASSSRVQRSPLHF.

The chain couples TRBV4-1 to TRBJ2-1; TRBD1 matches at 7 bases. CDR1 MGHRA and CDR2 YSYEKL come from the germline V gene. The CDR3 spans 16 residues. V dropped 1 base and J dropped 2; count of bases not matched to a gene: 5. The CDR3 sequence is CASSQADRVPYNEQFF. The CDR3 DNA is TGCGCCAGCAGCCAAGCAGACAGGGTCCCCTACAATGAGCAGTTCTTC.

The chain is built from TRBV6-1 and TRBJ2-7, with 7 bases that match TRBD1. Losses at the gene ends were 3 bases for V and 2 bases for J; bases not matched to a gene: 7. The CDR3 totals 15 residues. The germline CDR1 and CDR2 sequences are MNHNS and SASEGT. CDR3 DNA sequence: TGTGCCAGCAGTGAGGACAGGTCAAGCGCCTACGAGCAGTACTTC. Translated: CASSEDRSSAYEQYF.

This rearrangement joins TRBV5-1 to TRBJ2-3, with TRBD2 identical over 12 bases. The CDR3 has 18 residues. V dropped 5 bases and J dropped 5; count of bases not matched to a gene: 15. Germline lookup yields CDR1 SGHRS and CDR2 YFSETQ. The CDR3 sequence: CASSLLAGGPVTLDTQYF. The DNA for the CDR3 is TGCGCCAGCAGTTTGCTAGCGGGGGGGCCGGTCACCCTAGATACGCAGTATTTT.

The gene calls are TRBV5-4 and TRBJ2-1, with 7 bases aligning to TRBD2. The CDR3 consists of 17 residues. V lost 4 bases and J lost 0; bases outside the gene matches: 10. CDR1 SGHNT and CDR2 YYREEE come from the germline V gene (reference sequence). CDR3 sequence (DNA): TGTGCCAGCAGCCACATAGCGGGCATCAGCTCCTACAATGAGCAGTTCTTC. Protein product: CASSHIAGISSYNEQFF.

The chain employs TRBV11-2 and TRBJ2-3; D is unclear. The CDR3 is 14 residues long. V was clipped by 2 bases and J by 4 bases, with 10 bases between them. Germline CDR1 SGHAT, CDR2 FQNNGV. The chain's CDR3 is CASSLQTPADTQYF. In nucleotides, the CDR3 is TGTGCCAGCAGCTTACAAACCCCGGCAGATACGCAGTATTTT.

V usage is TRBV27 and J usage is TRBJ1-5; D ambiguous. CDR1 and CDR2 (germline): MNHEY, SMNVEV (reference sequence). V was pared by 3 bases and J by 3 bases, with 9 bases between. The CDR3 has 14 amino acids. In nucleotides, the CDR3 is TGTGCCAGCAGTTTTGGGCAGACCAATCAGCCCCAGCATTTT. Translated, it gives CASSFGQTNQPQHF.

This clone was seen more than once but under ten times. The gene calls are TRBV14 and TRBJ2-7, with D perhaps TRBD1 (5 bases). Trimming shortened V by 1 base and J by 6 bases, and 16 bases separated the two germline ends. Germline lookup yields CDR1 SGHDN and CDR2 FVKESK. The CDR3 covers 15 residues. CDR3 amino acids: CASSQGWAGRGEQYF. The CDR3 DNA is TGTGCCAGCAGCCAAGGTTGGGCAGGGCGAGGCGAGCAGTACTTC.

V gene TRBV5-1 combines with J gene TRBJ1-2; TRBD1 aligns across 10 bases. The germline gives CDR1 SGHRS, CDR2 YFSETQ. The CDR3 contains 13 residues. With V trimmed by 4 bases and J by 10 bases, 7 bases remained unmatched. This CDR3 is CASSRGQGTPYTF. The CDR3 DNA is TGCGCCAGCAGCAGGGGACAGGGGACACCCTACACCTTC.

The CDR3 nucleotides read TGTGCCAGCACCTACGGGGTAGCAGAAGAGACCCAGTACTTC. Its translation is CASTYGVAEETQYF. The chain combines TRBV7-9 with TRBJ2-5; perhaps TRBD2 as D (5 bases). There are 14 residues in the CDR3. Deletions cut 7 bases from V and 3 bases from J, with 15 bases between. The germline gives CDR1 SEHNR, CDR2 FQNEAQ (reference sequence).

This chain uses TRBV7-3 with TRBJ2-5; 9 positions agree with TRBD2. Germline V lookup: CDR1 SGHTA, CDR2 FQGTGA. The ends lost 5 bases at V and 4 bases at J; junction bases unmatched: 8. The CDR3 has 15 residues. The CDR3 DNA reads TGTGCCAGCAGCGCGGGACTAGCAATGGGAGAGACCCAGTACTTC. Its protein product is CASSAGLAMGETQYF.

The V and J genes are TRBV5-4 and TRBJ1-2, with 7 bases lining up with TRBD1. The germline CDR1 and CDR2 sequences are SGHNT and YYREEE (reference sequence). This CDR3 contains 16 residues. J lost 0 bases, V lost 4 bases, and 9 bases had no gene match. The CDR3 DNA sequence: TGTGCCAGCAGCCAAGGACAGGCTCACCCTAACTATGGCTACACCTTC. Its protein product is CASSQGQAHPNYGYTF.

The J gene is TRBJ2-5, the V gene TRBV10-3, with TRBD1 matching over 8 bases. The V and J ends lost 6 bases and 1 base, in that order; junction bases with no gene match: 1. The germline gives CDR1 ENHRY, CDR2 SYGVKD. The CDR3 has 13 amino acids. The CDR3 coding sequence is TGTGCCATCAGCGGACAGGGCCAAGAGACCCAGTACTTC. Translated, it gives CAISGQGQETQYF.